This T cell receptor beta chain was captured by sequencing in a study of human T cells and chemical hapten exposure. Study outcomes and limitations: Following DPC sensitization, TCRs present above 1 in 1000 frequency showed no change.

Under the authors' procedure: From approximately 20,000 to 700,000 TCRs were found per sample, with a median of around 96,000. TCRdb independently ran MiXCR on the RACE reads; one entry per CDR3 protein. In this record, the V and J calls reflect TCRdb's handling and not the investigators' own analysis. The profile shows 65,000 to 80,000 distinct CDR3 sequences, about a tenth of them singletons. Documented time point: patch test 1, 2 weeks after DPC sensitization. The treatment was: therapeutic diphenylcyclopropenone sensitization with weekly scalp DPC. Germline trimming cut 5 bases from V and 4 bases from J; bases unmatched to any gene: 18. Germline lookup yields CDR1 SGHAT and CDR2 FQNNGV. The CDR3 loop spans 18 amino acids. Notes on this clonotype: Its antigen remains unidentified.

This specimen was whole blood, taken in connection with sensitization to the hapten diphenylcyclopropenone (DPC). This clonotype was obtained from a woman in her forties or fifties with alopecia areata. Some clones in this sample may be carry-over from other donors' samples. V and J are TRBV11-2 and TRBJ2-7; TRBD2 aligns across 9 bases. The CDR3 DNA reads as TGTGCCAGCAGCCCCCTTTCTAGAGCGGGAGGAGCGGGATACGAGCAGTACTTC. The encoded protein is CASSPLSRAGGAGYEQYF.